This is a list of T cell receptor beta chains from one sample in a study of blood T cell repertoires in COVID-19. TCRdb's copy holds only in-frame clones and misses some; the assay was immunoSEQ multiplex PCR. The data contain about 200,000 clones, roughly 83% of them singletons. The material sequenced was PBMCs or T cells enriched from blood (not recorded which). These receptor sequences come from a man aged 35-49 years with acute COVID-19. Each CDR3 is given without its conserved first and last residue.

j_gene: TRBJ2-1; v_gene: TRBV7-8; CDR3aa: ASSEVLDSYNEQF
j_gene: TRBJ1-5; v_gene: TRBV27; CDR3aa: ATSNDRRPNQPQH
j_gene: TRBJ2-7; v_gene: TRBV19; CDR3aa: ASSTLTANRVEQY
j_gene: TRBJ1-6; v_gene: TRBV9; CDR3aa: ASSKFSGQGNSPLH
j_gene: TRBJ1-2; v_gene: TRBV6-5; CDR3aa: ASSPGTGEGYT
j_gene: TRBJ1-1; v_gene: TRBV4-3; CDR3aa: ASSQERWQNTEAF
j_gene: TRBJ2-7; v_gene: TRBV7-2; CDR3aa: ASSPQSMGTQGEQY
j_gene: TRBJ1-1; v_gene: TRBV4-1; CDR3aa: ASSQVDRDHSEAF
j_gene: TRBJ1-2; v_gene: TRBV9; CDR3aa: ASSVVVSPNGYT
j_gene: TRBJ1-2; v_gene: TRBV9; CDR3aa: ASSPGVQGPGYT
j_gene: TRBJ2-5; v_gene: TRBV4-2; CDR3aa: ASSQDSAQETQY
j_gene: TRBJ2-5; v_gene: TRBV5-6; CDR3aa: ASSLYGTSAQTQY
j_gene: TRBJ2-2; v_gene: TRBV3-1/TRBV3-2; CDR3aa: ASSRREGNGELF
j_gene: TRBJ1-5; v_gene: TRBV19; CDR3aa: ASSPRPGNQPQH
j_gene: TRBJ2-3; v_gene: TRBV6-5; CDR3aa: AAGVSAGTDTQY
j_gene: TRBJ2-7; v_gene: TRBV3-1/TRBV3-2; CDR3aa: ASSQESLLVYEQY
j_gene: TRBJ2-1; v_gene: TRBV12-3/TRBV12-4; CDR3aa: ASGVFSEQF
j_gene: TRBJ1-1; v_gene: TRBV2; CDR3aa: ASSPQGFLGGGF
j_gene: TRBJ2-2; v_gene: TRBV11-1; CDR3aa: ASSWTSGSRTGELF
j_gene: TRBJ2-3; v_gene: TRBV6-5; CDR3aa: ASSLTASTDTQY
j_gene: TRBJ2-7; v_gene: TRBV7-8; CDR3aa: ASSPWGAAGVYEQY
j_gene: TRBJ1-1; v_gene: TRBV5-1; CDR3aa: ASSFGGANTEAF